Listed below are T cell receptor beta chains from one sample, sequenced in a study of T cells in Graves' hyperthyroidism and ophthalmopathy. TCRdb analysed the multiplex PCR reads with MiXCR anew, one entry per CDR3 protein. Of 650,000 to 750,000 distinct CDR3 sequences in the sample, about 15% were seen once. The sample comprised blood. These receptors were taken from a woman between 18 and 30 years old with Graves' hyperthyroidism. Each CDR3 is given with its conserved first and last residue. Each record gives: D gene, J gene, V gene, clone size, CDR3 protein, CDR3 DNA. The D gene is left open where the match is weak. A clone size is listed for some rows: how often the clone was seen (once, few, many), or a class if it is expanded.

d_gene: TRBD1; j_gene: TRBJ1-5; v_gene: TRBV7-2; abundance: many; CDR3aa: CASSSGQGNNQPQHF; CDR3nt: TGTGCCAGCAGCTCGGGACAGGGGAATAATCAGCCCCAGCATTTT
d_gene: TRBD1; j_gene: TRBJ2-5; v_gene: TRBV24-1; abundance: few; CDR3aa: CATSSQGVQETQYF; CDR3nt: TGTGCCACCAGTAGTCAGGGGGTCCAAGAGACCCAGTACTTC
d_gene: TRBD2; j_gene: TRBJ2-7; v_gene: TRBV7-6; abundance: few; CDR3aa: CASSLRPLAGRNEQYF; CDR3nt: TGTGCCAGCAGCTTAAGACCACTAGCGGGACGGAACGAGCAGTACTTC
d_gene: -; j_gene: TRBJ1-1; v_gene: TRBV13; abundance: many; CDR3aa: CASSSDEGGAVFTEAFF; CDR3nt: TGTGCCAGCAGCTCCGATGAAGGGGGGGCCGTATTCACTGAAGCTTTCTTT
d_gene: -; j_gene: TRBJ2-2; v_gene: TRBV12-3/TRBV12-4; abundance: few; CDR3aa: CASSLPRGAGELFF; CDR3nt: TGTGCCAGCAGTTTACCCAGGGGGGCCGGGGAGCTGTTTTTT
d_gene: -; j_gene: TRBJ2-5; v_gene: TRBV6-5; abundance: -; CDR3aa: CASSYSTARHETQYF; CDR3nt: TGTGCCAGCAGTTACTCGACAGCCCGCCATGAGACCCAGTACTTC
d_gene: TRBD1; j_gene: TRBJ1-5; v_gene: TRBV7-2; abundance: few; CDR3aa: CASSPDRGITQPQHF; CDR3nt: TGTGCCAGCAGCCCAGACAGGGGTATCACTCAGCCCCAGCATTTT
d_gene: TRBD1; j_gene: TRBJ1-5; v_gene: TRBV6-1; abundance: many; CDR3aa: CASSKYPGQKDSNQPQHF; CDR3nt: TGTGCCAGCAGTAAGTATCCGGGACAGAAAGACAGCAATCAGCCCCAGCATTTT
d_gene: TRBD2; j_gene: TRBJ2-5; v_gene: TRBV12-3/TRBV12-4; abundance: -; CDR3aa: CASSRRGGETQYF; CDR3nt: TGTGCCAGCAGTCGTCGGGGGGGGGAGACCCAGTACTTC
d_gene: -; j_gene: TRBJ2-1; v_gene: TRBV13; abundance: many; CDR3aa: CASSHQTLSSYNEQFF; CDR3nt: TGTGCCAGCAGCCACCAGACCCTAAGCTCCTACAATGAGCAGTTCTTC
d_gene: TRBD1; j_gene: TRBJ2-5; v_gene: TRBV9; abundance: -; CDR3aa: CASSVDGQGGAKTQYF; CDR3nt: TGTGCCAGCAGCGTAGACGGACAGGGGGGTGCGAAGACCCAGTACTTC
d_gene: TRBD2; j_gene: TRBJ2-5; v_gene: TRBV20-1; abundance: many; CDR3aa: CSARPLPGTRGRETQYF; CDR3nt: TGCAGTGCTAGACCCCTCCCCGGGACTAGAGGCCGAGAGACCCAGTACTTC
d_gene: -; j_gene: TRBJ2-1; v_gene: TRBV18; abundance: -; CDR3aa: CASSPADGVSYNEQFF; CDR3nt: TGTGCCAGTTCCCCCGCAGATGGGGTTTCCTACAATGAGCAGTTCTTC
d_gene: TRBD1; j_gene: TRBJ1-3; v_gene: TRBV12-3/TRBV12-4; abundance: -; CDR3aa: CASSFRGQEGNTIYF; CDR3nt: TGTGCCAGCAGTTTTAGGGGGCAGGAGGGAAACACCATATATTTT
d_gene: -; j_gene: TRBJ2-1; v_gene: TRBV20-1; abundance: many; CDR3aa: CSADGDGLNNEQFF; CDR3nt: TGCAGTGCTGACGGGGACGGGCTGAACAATGAGCAGTTCTTC
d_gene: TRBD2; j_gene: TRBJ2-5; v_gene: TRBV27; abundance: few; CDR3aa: CASSLLGGRAETQYF; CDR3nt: TGTGCCAGCAGTTTATTGGGCGGGAGGGCAGAGACCCAGTACTTC
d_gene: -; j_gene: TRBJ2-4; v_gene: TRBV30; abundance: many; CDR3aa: CAWSVSLAKNIQYF; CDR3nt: TGTGCCTGGAGTGTTTCATTAGCCAAAAACATTCAGTACTTC
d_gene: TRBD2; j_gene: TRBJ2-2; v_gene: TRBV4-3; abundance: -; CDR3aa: CASSQSWGGTGELFF; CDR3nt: TGCGCCAGCAGCCAAAGTTGGGGGGGTACCGGGGAGCTGTTTTTT
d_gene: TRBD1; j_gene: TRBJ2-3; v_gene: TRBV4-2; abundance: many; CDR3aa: CASSLKGASTDTQYF; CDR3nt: TGTGCCAGCAGCCTTAAGGGGGCTAGCACAGATACGCAGTATTTT
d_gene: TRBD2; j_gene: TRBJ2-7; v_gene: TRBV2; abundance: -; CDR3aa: CASISGSYAHEQYF; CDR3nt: TGTGCCAGCATTAGCGGGAGCTATGCCCACGAGCAGTACTTC
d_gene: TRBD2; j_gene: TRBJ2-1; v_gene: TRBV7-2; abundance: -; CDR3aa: CASSSRTSGSLYNEQFF; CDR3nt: TGTGCCAGCAGCTCCCGGACTAGCGGGAGCCTTTACAATGAGCAGTTCTTC
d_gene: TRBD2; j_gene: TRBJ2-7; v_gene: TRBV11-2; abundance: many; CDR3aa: CASSPPGTSGTREQYF; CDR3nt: TGTGCCAGCAGCCCCCCCGGGACTAGCGGGACTCGCGAGCAGTACTTC
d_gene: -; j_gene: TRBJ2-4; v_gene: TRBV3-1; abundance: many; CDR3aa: CASSQRGRNIQYF; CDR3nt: TGTGCCAGCAGCCAGCGGGGACGAAACATTCAGTACTTC
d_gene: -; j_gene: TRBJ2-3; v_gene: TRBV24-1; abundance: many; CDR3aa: CAPPVRHRSTDTQYF; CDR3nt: TGTGCCCCACCAGTGAGACATAGGAGCACAGATACGCAGTATTTT
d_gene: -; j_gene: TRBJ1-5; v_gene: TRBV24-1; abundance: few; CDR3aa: CATSDRGDQPQHF; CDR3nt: TGTGCCACCAGTGATCGCGGGGATCAGCCCCAGCATTTT
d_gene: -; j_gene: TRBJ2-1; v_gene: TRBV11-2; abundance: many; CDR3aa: CASSFAGTSYNEQFF; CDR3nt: TGTGCCAGCAGCTTCGCGGGGACCTCCTACAATGAGCAGTTCTTC
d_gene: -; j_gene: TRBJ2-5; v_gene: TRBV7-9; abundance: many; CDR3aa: CASSFRSGGETQYF; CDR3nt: TGTGCCAGCAGCTTCCGGAGTGGAGGAGAGACCCAGTACTTC
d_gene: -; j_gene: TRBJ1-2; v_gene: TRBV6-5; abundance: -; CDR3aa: CASSTRIQGSYGYTF; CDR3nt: TGTGCCAGCAGTACTCGTATACAGGGTTCCTATGGCTACACCTTC
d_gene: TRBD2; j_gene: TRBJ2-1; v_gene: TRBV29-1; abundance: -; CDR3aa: CSGSPGLAGYEQFF; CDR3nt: TGCAGCGGTTCCCCGGGACTAGCGGGCTATGAGCAGTTCTTC
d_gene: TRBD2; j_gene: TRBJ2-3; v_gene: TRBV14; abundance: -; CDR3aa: CASSQDRKLAGGPPDTQYF; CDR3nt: TGTGCCAGCAGCCAAGACCGTAAACTAGCGGGAGGGCCGCCAGATACGCAGTATTTT
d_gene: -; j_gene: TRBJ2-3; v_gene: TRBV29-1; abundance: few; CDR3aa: CSVVTYTSDTQYF; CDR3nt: TGCAGCGTTGTGACCTACACGTCAGATACGCAGTATTTT
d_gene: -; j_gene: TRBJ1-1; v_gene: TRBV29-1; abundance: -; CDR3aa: CSVRWSEAFF; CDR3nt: TGCAGCGTTCGTTGGTCTGAAGCTTTCTTT
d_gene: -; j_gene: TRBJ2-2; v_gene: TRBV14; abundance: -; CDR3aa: CASSPLSGPNTGELFF; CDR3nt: TGTGCCAGCAGCCCCCTTTCCGGTCCGAACACCGGGGAGCTGTTTTTT
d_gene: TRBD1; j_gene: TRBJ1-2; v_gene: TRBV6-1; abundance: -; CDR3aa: CASTENPGQEYYGYTF; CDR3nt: TGTGCCAGCACTGAAAACCCGGGACAGGAGTACTATGGCTACACCTTC
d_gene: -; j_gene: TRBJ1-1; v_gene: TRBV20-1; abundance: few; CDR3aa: CSVPRNTEAFF; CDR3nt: TGCAGTGTCCCCCGGAACACTGAAGCTTTCTTT
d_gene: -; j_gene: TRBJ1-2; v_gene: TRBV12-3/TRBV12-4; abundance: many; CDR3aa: CASSLVGNSPIGYTF; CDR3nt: TGTGCCAGCAGTTTAGTAGGGAATTCCCCTATTGGCTACACCTTC
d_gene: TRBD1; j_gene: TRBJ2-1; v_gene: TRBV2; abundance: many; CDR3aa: CASSEDRGSYNEQFF; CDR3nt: TGTGCCAGCAGTGAAGACAGGGGGTCCTACAATGAGCAGTTCTTC
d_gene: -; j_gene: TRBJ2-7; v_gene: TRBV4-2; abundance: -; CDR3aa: CASSQDVGGLLSYEQYF; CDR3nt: TGTGCCAGCAGCCAAGATGTGGGGGGCCTACTCTCCTACGAGCAGTACTTC
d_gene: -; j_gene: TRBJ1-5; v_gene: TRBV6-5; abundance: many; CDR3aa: CASSYERNQPQHF; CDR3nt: TGTGCCAGCAGTTACGAACGGAATCAGCCCCAGCATTTT
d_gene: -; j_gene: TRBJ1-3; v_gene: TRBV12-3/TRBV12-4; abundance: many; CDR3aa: CASSGFGNTIYF; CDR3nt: TGTGCCAGCTCTGGATTTGGAAACACCATATATTTT
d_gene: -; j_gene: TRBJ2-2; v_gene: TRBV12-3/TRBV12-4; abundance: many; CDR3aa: CASSFPSTHTRATGELFF; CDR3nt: TGTGCCAGCAGTTTTCCTAGCACACACACCCGGGCCACCGGGGAGCTGTTTTTT
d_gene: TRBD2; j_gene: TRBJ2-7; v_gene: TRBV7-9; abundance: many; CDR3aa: CASSPPLGLAGSYEQYF; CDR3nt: TGTGCCAGCAGCCCACCCCTGGGACTAGCGGGATCTTACGAGCAGTACTTC
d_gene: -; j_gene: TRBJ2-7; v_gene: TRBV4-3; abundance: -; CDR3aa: CASSQDITGNYVQYF; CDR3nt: TGCGCCAGCAGCCAAGATATAACAGGGAACTACGTGCAGTACTTC
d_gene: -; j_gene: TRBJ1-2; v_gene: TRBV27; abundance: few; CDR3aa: CASSQMPGGEGGYTF; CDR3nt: TGTGCCAGCAGTCAGATGCCCGGGGGCGAGGGGGGCTACACCTTC
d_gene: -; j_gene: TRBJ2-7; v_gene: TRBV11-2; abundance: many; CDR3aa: CASSLFAETYEQYF; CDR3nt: TGTGCCAGCAGCTTATTTGCAGAGACCTACGAGCAGTACTTC